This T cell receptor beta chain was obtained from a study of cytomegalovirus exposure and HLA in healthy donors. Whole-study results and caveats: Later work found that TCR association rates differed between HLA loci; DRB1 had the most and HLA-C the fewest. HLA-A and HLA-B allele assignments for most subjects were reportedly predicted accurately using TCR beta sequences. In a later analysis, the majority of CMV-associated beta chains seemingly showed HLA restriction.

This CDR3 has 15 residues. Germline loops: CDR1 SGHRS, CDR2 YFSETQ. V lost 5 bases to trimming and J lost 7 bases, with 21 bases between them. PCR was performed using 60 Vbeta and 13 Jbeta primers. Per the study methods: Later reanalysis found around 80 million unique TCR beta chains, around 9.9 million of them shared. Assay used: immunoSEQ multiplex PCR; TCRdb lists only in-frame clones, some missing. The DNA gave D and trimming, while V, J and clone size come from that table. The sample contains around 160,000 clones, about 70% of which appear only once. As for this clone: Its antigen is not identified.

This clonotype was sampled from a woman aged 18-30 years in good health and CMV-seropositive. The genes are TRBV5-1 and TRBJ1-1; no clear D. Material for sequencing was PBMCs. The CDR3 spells CASSPTQRREDEAFF. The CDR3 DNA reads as TGCGCCAGCAGTCCCACTCAACGTAGGGAGGATGAAGCTTTCTTT.